What follows describes a single TCR beta chain. This entry is derived from a study of blood T cell repertoires in COVID-19. The CDR3 totals 20 residues. Germline V gene lookup returns CDR1 KGHSH and CDR2 LQKENI. V dropped 4 bases and J dropped 0 bases, with 24 bases sitting between them. The method was immunoSEQ multiplex PCR; TCRdb's version includes in-frame clones alone and lacks a portion of them. Here the sample spans 75,000 to 80,000 clones, about 85% being singletons. The V call is TRBV18, the J call TRBJ2-2; possibly TRBD2 for D (6 bases). Sequenced sample: peripheral blood. The origin of this receptor is a man aged 60 to 75 with COVID-19, enrolled during active disease. CDR3 DNA: TGTGCCAGCTCACGGCGTTCCGGGACTCTCTCCTCCACGAACACCGGGGAGCTGTTTTTT. It yields the protein CASSRRSGTLSSTNTGELFF. The complete variable domain, with remaining parts taken from reference TRBV18 and TRBJ2-2, reads NAGVMQNPRHLVRRRGQEARLRCSPMKGHSHVYWYRQLPEEGLKFMVYLQKENIIDESGMPKERFSAEFPKEGPSILRIQQVVRGDSAAYFCASSRRSGTLSSTNTGELFFGEGSRLTVL.